This note documents a single TCR beta chain sequence. Its antigen is undetermined. The entry originates in a study of cytomegalovirus exposure and HLA in healthy donors. Across the whole study: Findings of an earlier analysis included roughly 120 million unique TCR beta sequences from roughly 200 million T cells. Findings and caveats of the study: Fewer N-insertions than the roughly 630-donor mean were reportedly shown by an Asian-associated ancestry cluster in a later analysis. Reported findings show TCR beta sequences accurately forecast HLA-A and HLA-B alleles in most subjects. The investigators catalogued 164 TCR beta chains as cytomegalovirus-associated.

V lost 2 bases and J 4 bases, leaving 13 bases between the germline ends. CDR3 length: 15 residues. The V gene's germline CDR1 is SGDLS and CDR2 YYNGEE. The PCR used 60 Vbeta and 13 Jbeta primers. The method was immunoSEQ multiplex PCR; TCRdb's version includes in-frame clones alone and lacks a portion of them. The sample includes about 180,000 clones, about 80% of them seen just once. The genes are TRBV9 and TRBJ1-3; a weak D match, TRBD1 (6 bases). The receptor was derived from a woman aged 40 to 50 in good health and CMV-seronegative. The specimen was PBMCs. The CDR3 spells CASSVGGAIGNTIYF. In DNA form, the CDR3 reads TGTGCCAGCAGCGTTGGGGGGGCTATAGGAAACACCATATATTTT.